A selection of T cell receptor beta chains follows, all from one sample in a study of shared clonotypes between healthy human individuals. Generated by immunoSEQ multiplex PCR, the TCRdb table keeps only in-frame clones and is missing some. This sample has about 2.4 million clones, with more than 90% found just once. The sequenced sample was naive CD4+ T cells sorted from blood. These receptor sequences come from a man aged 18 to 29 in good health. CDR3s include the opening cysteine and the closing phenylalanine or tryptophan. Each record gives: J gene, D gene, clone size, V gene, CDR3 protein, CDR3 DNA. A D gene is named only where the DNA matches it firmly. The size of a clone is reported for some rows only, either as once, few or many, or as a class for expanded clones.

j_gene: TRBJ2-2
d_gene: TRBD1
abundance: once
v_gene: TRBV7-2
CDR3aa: CASSRDRGLGELFF
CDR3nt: TGTGCCAGCAGCAGAGACAGGGGTCTAGGGGAGCTGTTTTTT

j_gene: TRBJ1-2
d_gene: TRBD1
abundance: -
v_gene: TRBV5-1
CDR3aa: CASSYGTGDYRGYTF
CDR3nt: TGCGCCAGCAGCTACGGGACAGGGGATTATAGAGGCTACACCTTC

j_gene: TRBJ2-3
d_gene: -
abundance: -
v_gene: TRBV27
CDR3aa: CASRGRDHFADTQYF
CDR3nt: TGTGCCAGCAGAGGCCGGGACCACTTCGCAGATACGCAGTATTTT

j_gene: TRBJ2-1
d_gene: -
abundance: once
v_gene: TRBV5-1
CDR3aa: CASSLRAGASSYNEQFF
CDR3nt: TGCGCCAGCAGCCTGAGGGCGGGGGCGAGCTCCTACAATGAGCAGTTCTTC

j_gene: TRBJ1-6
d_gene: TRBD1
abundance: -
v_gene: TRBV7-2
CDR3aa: CASSLGTGTGNNSPLHF
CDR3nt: TGTGCCAGCAGCTTAGGGACCGGGACAGGGAATAATTCACCCCTCCACTTT

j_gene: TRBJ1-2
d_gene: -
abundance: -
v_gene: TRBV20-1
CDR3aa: CSARIYGYTF
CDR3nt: TGCAGTGCTAGAATCTATGGCTACACCTTC

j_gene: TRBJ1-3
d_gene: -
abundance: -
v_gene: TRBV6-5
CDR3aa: CASSYLATGNTIYF
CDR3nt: TGTGCCAGCAGTTACCTAGCGACAGGAAACACCATATATTTT

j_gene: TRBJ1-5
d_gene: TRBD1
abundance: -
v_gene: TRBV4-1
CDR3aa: CASSFTGANQPQHF
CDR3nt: TGCGCCAGCAGTTTCACAGGGGCGAATCAGCCCCAGCATTTT

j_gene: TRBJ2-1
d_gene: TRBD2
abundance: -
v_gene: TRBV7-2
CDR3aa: CASSLERGGHNEQFF
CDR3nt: TGTGCCAGCAGCTTGGAGCGGGGAGGACACAATGAGCAGTTCTTC

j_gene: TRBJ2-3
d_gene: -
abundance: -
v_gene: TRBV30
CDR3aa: CAWSENSLRTDTQYF
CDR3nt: TGTGCCTGGAGTGAGAATAGCTTACGCACAGATACGCAGTATTTT

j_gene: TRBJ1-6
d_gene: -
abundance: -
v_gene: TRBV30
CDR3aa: CAWSRRMGNSPLHF
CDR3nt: TGTGCCTGGAGTCGACGAATGGGTAATTCACCCCTCCACTTT

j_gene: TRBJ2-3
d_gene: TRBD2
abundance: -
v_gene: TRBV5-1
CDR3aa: CASSSGTSGRVGTDTQYF
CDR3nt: TGCGCCAGCAGCTCCGGGACTAGCGGGAGAGTGGGGACAGATACGCAGTATTTT

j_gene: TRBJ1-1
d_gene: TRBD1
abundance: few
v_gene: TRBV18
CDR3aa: CASSPPAGGNTEAFF
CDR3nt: TGTGCCAGCTCACCACCCGCAGGGGGGAACACTGAAGCTTTCTTT

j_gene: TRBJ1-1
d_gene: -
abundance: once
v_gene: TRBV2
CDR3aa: CASTEVTEAFF
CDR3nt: TGTGCCAGCACCGAGGTAACTGAAGCTTTCTTT

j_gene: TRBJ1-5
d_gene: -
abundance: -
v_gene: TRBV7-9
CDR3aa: CASSYAGDSNQPQHF
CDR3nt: TGTGCCAGCAGCTATGCTGGGGATAGCAATCAGCCCCAGCATTTT

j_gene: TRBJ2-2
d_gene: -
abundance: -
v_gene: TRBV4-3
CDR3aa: CASSVGVVLGELFF
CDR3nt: TGCGCCAGCAGCGTCGGGGTAGTCCTCGGGGAGCTGTTTTTT

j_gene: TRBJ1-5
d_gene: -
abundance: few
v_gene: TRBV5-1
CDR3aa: CASSLVGGLNQPQHF
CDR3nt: TGCGCCAGCAGCTTGGTGGGAGGACTCAATCAGCCCCAGCATTTT

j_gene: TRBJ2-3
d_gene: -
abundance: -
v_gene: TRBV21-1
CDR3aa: CASSKWEGGTDTQYF
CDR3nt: TGTGCCAGCAGCAAATGGGAAGGAGGCACAGATACGCAGTATTTT

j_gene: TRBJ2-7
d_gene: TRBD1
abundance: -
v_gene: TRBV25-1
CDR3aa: CASSEQGVGEQYF
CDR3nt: TGTGCCAGCAGTGAACAGGGGGTTGGCGAGCAGTACTTC

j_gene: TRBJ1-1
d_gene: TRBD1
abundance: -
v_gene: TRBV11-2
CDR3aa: CASSLGQGKSDTEAFF
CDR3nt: TGTGCCAGCAGCTTAGGACAGGGAAAGAGTGACACTGAAGCTTTCTTT

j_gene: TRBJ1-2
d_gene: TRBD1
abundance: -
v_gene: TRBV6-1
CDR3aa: CASSEVGQGSYYYGYTF
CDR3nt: TGTGCCAGCAGTGAAGTCGGACAGGGGTCGTATTACTATGGCTACACCTTC

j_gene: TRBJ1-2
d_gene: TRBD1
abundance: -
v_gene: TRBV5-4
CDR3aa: CASSLVDATGGGGYTF
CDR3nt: TGTGCCAGCAGCTTGGTAGATGCGACAGGGGGCGGAGGCTACACCTTC

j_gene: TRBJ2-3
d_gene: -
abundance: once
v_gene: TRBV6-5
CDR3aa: CASTSSADTQYF
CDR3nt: TGTGCCAGCACCTCTAGCGCGGATACGCAGTATTTT

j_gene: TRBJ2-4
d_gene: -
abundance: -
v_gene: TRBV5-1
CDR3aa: CASSLAWRGMNIQYF
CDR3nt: TGCGCCAGCAGCTTAGCGTGGAGGGGAATGAACATTCAGTACTTC

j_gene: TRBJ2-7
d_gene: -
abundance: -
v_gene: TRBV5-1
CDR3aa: CASSAGQNHEQYF
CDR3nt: TGCGCCAGCAGCGCGGGACAGAACCACGAGCAGTACTTC

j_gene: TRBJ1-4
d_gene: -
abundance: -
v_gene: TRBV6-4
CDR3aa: CASSEHRARVNEKLFF
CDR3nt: TGTGCCAGCAGTGAGCACAGGGCCCGGGTTAATGAAAAACTGTTTTTT

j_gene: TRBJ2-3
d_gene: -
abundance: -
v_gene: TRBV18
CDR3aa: CASSPNQGRTDTQYF
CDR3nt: TGTGCCAGCTCACCAAATCAGGGAAGGACAGATACGCAGTATTTT

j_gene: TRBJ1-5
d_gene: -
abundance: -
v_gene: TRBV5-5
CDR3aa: CASSLGSEFNQPQHF
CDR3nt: TGTGCCAGCAGCTTGGGGTCCGAATTTAATCAGCCCCAGCATTTT

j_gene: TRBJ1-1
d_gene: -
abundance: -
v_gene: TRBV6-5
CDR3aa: CASSGQLGTEAFF
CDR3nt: TGTGCCAGCAGTGGCCAGCTGGGCACTGAAGCTTTCTTT

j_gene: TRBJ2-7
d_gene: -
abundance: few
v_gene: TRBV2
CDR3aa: CASRSTPAYEQYF
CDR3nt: TGTGCCAGCAGATCGACACCGGCCTACGAGCAGTACTTC

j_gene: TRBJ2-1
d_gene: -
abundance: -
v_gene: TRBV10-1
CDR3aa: CARTFDRQGRETRSVNEQFF
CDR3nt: TGCGCCAGAACCTTCGATAGACAGGGGAGGGAAACGCGGAGCGTCAATGAGCAGTTCTTC

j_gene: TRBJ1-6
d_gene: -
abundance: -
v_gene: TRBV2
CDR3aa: CASSYPGTRSPLHF
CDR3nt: TGTGCCAGCAGTTATCCAGGTACACGATCACCCCTCCACTTT

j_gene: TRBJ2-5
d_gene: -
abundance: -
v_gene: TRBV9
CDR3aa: CASSIPGPGETQYF
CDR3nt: TGTGCCAGCAGCATACCGGGCCCTGGAGAGACCCAGTACTTC

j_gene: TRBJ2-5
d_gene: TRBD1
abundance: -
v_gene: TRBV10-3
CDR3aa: CAISGETGTLIETQYF
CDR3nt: TGTGCCATCAGTGGCGAGACAGGGACCCTAATCGAGACCCAGTACTTC

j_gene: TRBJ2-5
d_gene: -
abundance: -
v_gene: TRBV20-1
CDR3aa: CSARRETQYF
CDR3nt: TGCAGTGCCCGCAGGGAGACCCAGTACTTC

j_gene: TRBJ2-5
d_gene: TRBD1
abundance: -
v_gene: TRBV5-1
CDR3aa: CASSLNRDRGLTAVGTQYF
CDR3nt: TGCGCCAGCAGCCTCAACCGGGACAGGGGGCTGACCGCGGTAGGGACCCAGTACTTC

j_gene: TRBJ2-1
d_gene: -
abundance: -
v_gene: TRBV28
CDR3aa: CASSFLAFSSYNEQFF
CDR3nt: TGTGCCAGCAGTTTTCTAGCGTTTAGCTCCTACAATGAGCAGTTCTTC

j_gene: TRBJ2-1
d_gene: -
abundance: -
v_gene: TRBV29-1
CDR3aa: CSVGSSVNNEQFF
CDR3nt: TGCAGCGTTGGGTCTAGCGTCAACAATGAGCAGTTCTTC